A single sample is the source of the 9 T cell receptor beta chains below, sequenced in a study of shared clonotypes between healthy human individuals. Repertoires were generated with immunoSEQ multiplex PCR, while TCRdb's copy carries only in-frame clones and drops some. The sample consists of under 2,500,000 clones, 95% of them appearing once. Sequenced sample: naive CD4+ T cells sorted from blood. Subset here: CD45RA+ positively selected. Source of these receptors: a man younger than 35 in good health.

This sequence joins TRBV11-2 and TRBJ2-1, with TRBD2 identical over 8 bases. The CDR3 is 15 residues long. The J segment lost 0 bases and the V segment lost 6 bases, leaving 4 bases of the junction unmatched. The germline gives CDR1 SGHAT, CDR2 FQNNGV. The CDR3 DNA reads TGTGCCAGCAGTCAGGCGGGGGGCTCCTACAATGAGCAGTTCTTC. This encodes CASSQAGGSYNEQFF.

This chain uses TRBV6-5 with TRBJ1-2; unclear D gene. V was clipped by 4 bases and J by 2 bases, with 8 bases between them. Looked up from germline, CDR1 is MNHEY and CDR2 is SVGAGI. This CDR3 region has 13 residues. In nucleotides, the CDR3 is TGTGCCAGCAGTTCCAACTACAACTATGGCTACACCTTC. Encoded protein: CASSSNYNYGYTF.

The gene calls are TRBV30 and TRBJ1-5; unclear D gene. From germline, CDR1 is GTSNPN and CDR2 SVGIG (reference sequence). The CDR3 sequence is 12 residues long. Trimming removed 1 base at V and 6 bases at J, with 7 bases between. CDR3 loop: CAWSEAGQPQHF. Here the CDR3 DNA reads TGTGCCTGGAGTGAGGCCGGTCAGCCCCAGCATTTT.

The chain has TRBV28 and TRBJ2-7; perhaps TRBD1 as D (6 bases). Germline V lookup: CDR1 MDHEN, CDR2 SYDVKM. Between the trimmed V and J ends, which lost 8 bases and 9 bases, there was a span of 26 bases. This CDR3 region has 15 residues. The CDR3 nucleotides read TGTGCCAGCCGAAGAATCGACCGGGACAACAAAGGGCAGTACTTC. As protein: CASRRIDRDNKGQYF.

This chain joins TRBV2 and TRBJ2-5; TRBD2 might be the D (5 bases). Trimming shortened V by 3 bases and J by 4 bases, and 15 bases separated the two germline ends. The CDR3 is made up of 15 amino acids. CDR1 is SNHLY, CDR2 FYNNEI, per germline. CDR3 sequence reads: CASSDPHLGRETQYF. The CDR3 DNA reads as TGTGCCAGCAGTGATCCTCACCTAGGGAGAGAGACCCAGTACTTC.

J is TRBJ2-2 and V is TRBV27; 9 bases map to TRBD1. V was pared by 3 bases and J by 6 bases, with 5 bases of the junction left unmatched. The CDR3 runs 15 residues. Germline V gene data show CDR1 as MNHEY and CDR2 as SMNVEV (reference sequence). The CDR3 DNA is TGTGCCAGCAGTTTGTGGACAGGGGTAGCCGGGGAGCTGTTTTTT. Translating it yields CASSLWTGVAGELFF.

CDR3 sequence (DNA): TGCGCCAGCAGCTCAGCCCCCCCTGGCAGGTCCTACGAGCAGTACTTC. Protein: CASSSAPPGRSYEQYF. This chain connects TRBV5-1 to TRBJ2-7, with unresolved D. The CDR3 consists of 16 residues. Germline V gene lookup returns CDR1 SGHRS and CDR2 YFSETQ. V was trimmed by 3 bases and J by 1 base, leaving 17 bases between them.

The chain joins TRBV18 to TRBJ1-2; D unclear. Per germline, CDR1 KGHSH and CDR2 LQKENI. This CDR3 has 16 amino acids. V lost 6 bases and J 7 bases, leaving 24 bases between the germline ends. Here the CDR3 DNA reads TGTGCCAGCTCCCCCCCGGAGGGATCCCCGAGACGTGGCTACACCTTC. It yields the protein CASSPPEGSPRRGYTF.

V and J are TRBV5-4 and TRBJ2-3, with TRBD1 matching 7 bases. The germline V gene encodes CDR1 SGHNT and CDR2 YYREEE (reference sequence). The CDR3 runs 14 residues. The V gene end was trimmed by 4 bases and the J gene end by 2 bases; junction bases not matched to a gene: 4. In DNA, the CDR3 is TGTGCCAGCAGCAGGGACAGTCACACAGATACGCAGTATTTT. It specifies CASSRDSHTDTQYF. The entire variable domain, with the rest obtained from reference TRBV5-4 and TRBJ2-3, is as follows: ETGVTQSPTHLIKTRGQQVTLRCSSQSGHNTVSWYQQALGQGPQFIFQYYREEENGRGNFPPRFSGLQFPNYSSELNVNALELDDSALYLCASSRDSHTDTQYFGPGTRLTVL.